Below are 4 T cell receptor beta chains sequenced from a single sample in a study of cytomegalovirus exposure and HLA in healthy donors. Both 60 Vbeta primers and 13 Jbeta primers went into the PCR. Generated by immunoSEQ multiplex PCR, the TCRdb table keeps only in-frame clones and is missing some. The table includes approximately 180,000 clones, nearly 80% detected once. The sample taken for sequencing was PBMCs. Receptor source: a man aged 35-49 years in good health and CMV-seropositive.

The gene calls are TRBV5-6 and TRBJ2-3, with 8 bases aligning to TRBD2. After removal of 4 bases from V and 5 bases from J, the junction contained 12 bases not matched to a gene. The V gene's germline CDR1 is SGHDT and CDR2 YYEEEE. The CDR3 is 16 residues long. The CDR3, as DNA: TGTGCCAGCAGCAAAATGGTTAGCGGGGTTGGAGATACGCAGTATTTT. The encoded protein is CASSKMVSGVGDTQYF.

V and J are TRBV15 and TRBJ2-2, with 11 positions matching TRBD2. V gave up 1 base and J gave up 0 bases; unmatched junction bases: 4. The CDR3 loop spans 18 amino acids. Germline CDR1 and CDR2: LNHNV and YYDKDF (reference sequence). CDR3 nucleotide sequence: TGTGCCACCAGCAGAGGGGGACTAGCGGATCCGAACACCGGGGAGCTGTTTTTT. Translated, it gives CATSRGGLADPNTGELFF.

V gene TRBV12-5 combines with J gene TRBJ2-3; TRBD2 aligns across 11 bases. CDR1 and CDR2 from the germline V gene are LGHNT and FRNRAP. CDR3 length equals 15 residues. Trimming removed 6 bases from V and 4 bases from J; junction bases left unmatched: 6. CDR3 residues: CASGRRLAGSDTQYF. CDR3 coding DNA: TGTGCTAGTGGCCGGCGACTAGCGGGATCAGATACGCAGTATTTT.

A few counts support this clone. The chain uses TRBV28 and TRBJ1-1; TRBD1 aligns across 11 bases. In germline, CDR1 is MDHEN, CDR2 SYDVKM. V dropped 5 bases and J dropped 4; count of bases not matched to a gene: 12. The CDR3 length is 17 residues. This CDR3 is CASSAPGTGGSRTEAFF. The CDR3 DNA is TGTGCCAGCAGTGCCCCAGGGACAGGGGGTAGTCGCACTGAAGCTTTCTTT.